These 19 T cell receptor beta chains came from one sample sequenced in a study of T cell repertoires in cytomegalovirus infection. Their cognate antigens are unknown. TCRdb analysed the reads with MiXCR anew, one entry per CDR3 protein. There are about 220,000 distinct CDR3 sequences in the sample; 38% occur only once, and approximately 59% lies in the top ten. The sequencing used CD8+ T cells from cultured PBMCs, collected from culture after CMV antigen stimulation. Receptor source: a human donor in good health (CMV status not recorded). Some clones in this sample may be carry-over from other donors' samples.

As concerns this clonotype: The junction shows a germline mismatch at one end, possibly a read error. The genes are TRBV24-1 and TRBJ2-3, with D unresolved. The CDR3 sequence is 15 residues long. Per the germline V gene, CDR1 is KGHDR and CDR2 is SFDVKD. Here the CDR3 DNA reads TGTGCCTCCAGTACAAAGGTACGCGGCGCAGATACGAAGTATTTT. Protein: CASSTKVRGADTKYF.

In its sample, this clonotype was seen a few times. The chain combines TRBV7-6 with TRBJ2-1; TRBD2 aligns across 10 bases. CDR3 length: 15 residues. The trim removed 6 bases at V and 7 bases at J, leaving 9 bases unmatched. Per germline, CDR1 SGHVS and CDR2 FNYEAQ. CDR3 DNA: TGTGCCAGCAGTTCTAGCGGGAGCCCGACGAATGAGCAGTTCTTC. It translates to CASSSSGSPTNEQFF.

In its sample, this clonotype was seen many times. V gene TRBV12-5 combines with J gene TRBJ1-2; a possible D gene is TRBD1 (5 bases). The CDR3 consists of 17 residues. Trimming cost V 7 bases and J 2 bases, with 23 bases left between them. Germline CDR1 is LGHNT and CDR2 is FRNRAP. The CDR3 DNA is TGTGCTAGTGACTCCTCGGGACCCGATAAAGGAAACTATGGCTACACCTTC. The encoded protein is CASDSSGPDKGNYGYTF. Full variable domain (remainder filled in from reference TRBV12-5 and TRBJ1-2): DARVTQTPRHKVTEMGQEVTMRCQPILGHNTVFWYRQTMMQGLELLAYFRNRAPLDDSGMPKDRFSAEMPDATLATLKIQPSEPRDSAVYFCASDSSGPDKGNYGYTFGSGTRLTVV.

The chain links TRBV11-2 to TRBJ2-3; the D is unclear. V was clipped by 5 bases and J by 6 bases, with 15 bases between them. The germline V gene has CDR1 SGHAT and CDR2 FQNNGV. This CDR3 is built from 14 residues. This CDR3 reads CASSPGPIWDTQYF. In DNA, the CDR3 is TGTGCCAGCAGCCCCGGCCCTATTTGGGATACGCAGTATTTT.

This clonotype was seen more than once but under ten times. The CDR3 DNA reads TGTGCCACCATCAAGCGGGGGAACACTGAAGCTTTCTTT. Translating gives CATIKRGNTEAFF. The chain is built from TRBV12-3 or TRBV12-4 and TRBJ1-1; D is unresolved. CDR3 length: 13 amino acids. Trimming cost V 10 bases and J 1 base, with 13 bases left between them.

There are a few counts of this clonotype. CDR3 sequence (DNA): TGTGCCAGCAGTCCTCGAGGGGGCTCCATCTATGGCTACACCTTC. Its translation: CASSPRGGSIYGYTF. The chain uses TRBV27 and TRBJ1-2; 7 bases line up with TRBD1. Per the germline V gene, CDR1 is MNHEY and CDR2 is SMNVEV (reference sequence). V shed 5 bases and J 4 bases; nucleotides not matched to a gene: 10. The CDR3 sequence is 15 residues long.

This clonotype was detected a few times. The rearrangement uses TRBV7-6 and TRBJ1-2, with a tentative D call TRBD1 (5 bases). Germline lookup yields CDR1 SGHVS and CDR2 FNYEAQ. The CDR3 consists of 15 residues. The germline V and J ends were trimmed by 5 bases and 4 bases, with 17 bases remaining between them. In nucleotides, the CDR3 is TGTGCCAGCAGCGCCGGGACGGACGGGACCTATGGCTACACCTTC. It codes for CASSAGTDGTYGYTF.

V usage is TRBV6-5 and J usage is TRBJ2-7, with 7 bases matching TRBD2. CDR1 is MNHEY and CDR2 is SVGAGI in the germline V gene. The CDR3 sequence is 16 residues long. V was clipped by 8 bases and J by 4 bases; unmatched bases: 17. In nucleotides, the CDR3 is TGTGCCAGCGTTCGAGCTGGGGGGGACCCCTATTACGAGCAGTACTTC. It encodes CASVRAGGDPYYEQYF.

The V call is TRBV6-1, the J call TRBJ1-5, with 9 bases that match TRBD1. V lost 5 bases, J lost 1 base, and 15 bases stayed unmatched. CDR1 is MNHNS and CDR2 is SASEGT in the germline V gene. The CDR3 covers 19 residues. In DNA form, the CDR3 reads TGTGCCAGCAGTTTACCCCGGGACAGGGTCGGTATGAGCAATCAGCCCCAGCATTTT. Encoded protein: CASSLPRDRVGMSNQPQHF.

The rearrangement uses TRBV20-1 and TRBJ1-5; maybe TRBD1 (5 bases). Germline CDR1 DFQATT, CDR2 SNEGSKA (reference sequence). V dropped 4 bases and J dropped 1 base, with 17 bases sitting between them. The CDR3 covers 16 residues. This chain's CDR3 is CSAISWGDGSNQPQHF. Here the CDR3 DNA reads TGCAGTGCTATATCGTGGGGGGATGGAAGCAATCAGCCCCAGCATTTT.

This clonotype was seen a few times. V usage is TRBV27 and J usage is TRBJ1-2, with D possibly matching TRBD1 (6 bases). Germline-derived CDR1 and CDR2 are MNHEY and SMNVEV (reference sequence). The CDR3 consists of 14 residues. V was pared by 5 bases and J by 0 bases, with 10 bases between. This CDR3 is CASSTQGANYGYTF. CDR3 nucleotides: TGTGCCAGCAGTACACAGGGAGCTAACTATGGCTACACCTTC.

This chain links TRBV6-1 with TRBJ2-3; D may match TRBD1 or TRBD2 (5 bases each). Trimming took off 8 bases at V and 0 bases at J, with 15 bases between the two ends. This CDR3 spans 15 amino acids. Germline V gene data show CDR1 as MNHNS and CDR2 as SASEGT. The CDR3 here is CASPPDGASTDTQYF. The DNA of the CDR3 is TGTGCCAGCCCACCTGACGGGGCTAGCACAGATACGCAGTATTTT.

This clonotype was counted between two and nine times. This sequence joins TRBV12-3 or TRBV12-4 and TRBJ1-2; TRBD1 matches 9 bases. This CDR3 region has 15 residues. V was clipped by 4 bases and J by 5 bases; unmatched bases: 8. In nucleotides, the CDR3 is TGTGCCAGCAGTTCCCCCGGACAGGGGCAATATGGCTACACCTTC. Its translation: CASSSPGQGQYGYTF.

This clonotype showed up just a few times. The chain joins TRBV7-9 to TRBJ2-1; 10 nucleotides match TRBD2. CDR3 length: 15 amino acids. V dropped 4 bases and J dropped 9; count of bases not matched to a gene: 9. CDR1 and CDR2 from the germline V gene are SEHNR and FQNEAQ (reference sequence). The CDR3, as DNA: TGTGCCAGCAGCTGGGATGGACTAGCGGACGGTGAGCAGTTCTTC. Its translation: CASSWDGLADGEQFF.

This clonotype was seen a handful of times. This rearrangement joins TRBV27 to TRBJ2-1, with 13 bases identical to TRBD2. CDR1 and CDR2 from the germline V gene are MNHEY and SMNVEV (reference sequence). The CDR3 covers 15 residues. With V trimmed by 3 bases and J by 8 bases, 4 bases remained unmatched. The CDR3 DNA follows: TGTGCCAGCAGTTTCCAAGGACTAGCGGGAGATGAGCAGTTCTTC. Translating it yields CASSFQGLAGDEQFF.

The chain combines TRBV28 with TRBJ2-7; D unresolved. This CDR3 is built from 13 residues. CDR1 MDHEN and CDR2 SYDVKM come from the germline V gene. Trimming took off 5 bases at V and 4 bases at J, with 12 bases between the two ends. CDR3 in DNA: TGTGCCAGCAGTCCCTCGGGCAGATACGAGCAGTACTTC. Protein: CASSPSGRYEQYF. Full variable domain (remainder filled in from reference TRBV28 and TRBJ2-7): DVKVTQSSRYLVKRTGEKVFLECVQDMDHENMFWYRQDPGLGLRLIYFSYDVKMKEKGDIPEGYSVSREKKERFSLILESASTNQTSMYLCASSPSGRYEQYFGPGTRLTVT.

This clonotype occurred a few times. Here the CDR3 DNA reads TGCAGTGCTATTGTGGGCTCCTCCTACGAGCAGTACTTC. This encodes CSAIVGSSYEQYF. The V call is TRBV20-1, the J call TRBJ2-7; D uncertain. The CDR3 is 13 amino acids. Per the germline V gene, CDR1 is DFQATT and CDR2 is SNEGSKA (reference sequence). V gave up 4 bases and J gave up 0 bases, with 10 bases separating them.

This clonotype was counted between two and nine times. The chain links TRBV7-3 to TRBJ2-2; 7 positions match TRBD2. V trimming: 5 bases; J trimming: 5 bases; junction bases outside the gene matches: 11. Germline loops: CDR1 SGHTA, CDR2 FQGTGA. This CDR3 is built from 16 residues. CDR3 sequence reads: CASSQGRQRDTGELFF. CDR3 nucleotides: TGTGCCAGCAGCCAAGGGAGACAGCGGGATACCGGGGAGCTGTTTTTT.

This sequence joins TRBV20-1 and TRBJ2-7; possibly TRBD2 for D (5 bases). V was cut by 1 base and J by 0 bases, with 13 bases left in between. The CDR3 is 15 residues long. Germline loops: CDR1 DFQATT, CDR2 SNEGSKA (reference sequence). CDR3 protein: CSARGTGSLSYEQYF. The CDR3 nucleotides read TGCAGTGCTAGAGGGACGGGGTCCCTCTCCTACGAGCAGTACTTC.